The source of this TCR beta chain is a study of cytomegalovirus exposure and HLA in healthy donors. The table came from immunoSEQ multiplex PCR; TCRdb's copy has only in-frame clones and leaves some out. The repertoire holds 110,000 to 150,000 clones, with 80% to 90% as singletons. Among the roughly 110 subjects of the validation cohort, separate from the 666-subject first cohort, were the donors. CDR3 length equals 18 residues. Trimming took 7 bases from V and 0 from J; bases not matched to a gene: 12. Germline values: CDR1 MNHEY, CDR2 SMNVEV (reference sequence). With regard to this clone: Its antigen remains unidentified.

Study results and caveats: The authors listed over 150 TCR beta chains as cytomegalovirus-associated.

Sequenced sample: PBMCs. The sequence derives from a woman under 30 in good health and CMV-seropositive. J is TRBJ2-1 and V is TRBV27; 10 nucleotides line up with TRBD2. The CDR3 is CASIGLAGESSSYNEQFF. The CDR3, as DNA: TGTGCCAGCATTGGCCTAGCGGGGGAGTCCAGCTCCTACAATGAGCAGTTCTTC.